This T cell receptor (beta chain) was profiled in a study of blood T cells in healthy people across ages. This clonotype was seen a handful of times. A J-beta primer mix and a sample-barcoded 5' primer were used in a second PCR of roughly 6 to 11 cycles. TCRdb re-called the 5' RACE reads through MiXCR, storing one row per CDR3 protein. The repertoire holds 1.5 million to 2 million distinct CDR3 sequences, 49% seen once, with over 2% in the top ten. The receptor was derived from a woman aged 40 to 49 in good health. Sequencing input: blood.

The CDR3 here is CSARAQHSSSYEQYF. CDR3 coding DNA: TGCAGTGCTAGAGCCCAACATTCCAGCTCCTACGAGCAGTACTTC. The chain carries TRBV20-1 and TRBJ2-7, with D unclear. This CDR3 region has 15 residues. The germline V gene encodes CDR1 DFQATT and CDR2 SNEGSKA (reference sequence). Between the trimmed V and J ends, which lost 1 base and 0 bases, there was a span of 13 bases.